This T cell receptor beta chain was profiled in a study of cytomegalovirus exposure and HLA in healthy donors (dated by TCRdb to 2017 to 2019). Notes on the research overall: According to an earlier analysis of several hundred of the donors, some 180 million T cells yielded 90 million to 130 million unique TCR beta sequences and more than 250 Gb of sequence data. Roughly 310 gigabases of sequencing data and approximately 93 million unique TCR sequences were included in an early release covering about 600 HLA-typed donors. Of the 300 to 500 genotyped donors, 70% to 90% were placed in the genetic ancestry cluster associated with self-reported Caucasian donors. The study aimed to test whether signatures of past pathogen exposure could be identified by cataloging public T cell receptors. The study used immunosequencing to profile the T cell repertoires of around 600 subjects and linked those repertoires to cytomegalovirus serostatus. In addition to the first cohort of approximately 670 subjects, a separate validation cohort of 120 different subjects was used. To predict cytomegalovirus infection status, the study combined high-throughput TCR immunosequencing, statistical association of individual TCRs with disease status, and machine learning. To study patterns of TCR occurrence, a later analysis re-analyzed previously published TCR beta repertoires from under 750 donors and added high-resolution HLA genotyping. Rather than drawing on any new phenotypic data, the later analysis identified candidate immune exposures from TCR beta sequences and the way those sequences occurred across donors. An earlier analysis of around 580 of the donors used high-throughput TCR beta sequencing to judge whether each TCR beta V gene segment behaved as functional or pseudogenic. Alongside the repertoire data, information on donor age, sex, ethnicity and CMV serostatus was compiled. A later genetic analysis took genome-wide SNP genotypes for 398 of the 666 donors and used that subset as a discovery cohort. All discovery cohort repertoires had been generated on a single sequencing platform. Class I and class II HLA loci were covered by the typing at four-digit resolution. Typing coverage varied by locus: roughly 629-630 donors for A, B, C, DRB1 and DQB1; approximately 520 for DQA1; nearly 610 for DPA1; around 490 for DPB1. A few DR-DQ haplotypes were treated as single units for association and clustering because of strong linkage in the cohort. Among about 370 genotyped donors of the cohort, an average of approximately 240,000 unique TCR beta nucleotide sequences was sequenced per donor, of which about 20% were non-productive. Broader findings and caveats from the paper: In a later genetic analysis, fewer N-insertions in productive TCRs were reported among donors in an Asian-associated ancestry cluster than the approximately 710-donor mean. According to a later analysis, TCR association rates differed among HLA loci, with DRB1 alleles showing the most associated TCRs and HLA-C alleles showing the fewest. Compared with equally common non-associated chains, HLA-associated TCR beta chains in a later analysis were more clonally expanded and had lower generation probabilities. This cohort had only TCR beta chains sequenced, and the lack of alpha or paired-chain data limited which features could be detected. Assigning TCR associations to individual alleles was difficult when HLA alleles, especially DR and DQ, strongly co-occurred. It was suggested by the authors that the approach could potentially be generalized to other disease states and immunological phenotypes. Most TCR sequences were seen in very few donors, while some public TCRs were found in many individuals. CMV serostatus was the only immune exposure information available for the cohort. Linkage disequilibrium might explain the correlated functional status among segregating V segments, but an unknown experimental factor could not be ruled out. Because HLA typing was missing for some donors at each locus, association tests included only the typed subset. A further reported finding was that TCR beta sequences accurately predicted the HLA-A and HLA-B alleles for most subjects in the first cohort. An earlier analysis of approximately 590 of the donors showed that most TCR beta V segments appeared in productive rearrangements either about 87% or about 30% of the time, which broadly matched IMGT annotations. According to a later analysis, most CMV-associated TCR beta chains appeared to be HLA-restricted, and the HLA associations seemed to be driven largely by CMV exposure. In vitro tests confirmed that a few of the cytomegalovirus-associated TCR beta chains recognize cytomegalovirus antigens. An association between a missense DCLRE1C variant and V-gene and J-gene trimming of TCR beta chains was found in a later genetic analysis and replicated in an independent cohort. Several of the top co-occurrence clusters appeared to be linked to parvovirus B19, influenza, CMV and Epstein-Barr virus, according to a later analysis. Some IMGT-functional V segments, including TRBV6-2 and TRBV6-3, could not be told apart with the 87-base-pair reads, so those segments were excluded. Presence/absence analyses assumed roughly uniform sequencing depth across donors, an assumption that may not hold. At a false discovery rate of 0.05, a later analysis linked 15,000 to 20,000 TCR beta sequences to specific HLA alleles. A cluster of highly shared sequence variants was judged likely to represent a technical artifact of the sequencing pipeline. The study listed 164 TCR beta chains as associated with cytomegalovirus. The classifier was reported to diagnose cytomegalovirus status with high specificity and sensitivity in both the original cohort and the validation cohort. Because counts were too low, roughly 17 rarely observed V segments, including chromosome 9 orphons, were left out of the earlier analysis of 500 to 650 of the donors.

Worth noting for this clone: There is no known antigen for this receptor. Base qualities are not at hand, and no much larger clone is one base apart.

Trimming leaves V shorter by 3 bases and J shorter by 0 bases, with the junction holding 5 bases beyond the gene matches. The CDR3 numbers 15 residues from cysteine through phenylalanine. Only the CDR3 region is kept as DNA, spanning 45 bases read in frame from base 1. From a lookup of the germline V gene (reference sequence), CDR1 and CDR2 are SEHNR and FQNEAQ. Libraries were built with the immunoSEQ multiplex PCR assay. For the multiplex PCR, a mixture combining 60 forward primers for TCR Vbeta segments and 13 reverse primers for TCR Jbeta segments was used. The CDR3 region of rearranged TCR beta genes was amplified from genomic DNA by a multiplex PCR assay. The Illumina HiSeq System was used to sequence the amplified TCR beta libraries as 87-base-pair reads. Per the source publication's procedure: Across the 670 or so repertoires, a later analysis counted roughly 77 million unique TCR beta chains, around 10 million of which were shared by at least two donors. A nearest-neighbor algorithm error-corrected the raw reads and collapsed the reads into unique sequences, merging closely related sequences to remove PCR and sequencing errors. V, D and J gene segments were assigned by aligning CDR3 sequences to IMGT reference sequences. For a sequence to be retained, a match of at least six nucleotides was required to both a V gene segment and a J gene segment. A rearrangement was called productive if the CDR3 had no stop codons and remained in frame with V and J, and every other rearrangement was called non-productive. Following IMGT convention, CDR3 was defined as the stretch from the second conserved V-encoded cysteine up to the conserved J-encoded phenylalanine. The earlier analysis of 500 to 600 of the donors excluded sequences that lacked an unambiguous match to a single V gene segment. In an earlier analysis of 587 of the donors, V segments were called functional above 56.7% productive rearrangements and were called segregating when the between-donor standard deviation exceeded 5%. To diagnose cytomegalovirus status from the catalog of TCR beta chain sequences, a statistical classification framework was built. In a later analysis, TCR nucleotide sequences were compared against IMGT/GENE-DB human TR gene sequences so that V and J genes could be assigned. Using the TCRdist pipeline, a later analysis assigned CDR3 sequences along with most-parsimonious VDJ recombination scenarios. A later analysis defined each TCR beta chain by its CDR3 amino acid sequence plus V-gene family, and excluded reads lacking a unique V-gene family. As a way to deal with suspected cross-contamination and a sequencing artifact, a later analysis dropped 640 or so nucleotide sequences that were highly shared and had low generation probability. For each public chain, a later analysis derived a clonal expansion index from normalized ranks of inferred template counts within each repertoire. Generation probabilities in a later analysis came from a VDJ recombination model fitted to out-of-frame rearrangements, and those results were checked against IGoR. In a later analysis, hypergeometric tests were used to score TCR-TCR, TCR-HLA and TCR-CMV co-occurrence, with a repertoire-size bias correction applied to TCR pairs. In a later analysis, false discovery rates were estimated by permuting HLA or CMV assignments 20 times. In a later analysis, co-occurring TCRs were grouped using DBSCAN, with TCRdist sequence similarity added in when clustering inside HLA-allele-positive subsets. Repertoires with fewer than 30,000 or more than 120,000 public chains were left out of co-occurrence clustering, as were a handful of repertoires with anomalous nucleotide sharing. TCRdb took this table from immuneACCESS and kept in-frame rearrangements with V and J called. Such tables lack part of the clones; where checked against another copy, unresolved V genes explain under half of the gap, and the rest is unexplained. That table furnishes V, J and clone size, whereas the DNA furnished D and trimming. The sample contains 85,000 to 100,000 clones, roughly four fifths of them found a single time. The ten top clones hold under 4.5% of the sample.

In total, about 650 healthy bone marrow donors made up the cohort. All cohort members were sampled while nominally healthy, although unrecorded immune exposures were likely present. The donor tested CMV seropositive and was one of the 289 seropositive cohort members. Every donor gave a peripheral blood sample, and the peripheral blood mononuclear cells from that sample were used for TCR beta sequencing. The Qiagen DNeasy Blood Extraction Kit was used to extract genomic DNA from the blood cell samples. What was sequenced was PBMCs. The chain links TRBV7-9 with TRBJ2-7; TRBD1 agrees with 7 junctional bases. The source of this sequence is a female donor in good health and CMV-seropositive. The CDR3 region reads CASSFGGTVSYEQYF. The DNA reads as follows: TGTGCCAGCAGCTTCGGTGGGACAGTCTCCTACGAGCAGTACTTC.